This paragraph covers one T cell receptor (beta chain) sequence. Relative to the germline gene, one junction end is altered; a read error may explain this. Sample-barcoded 5' priming and a J-beta primer mix drove a second PCR of roughly 7 to 11 cycles. TCRdb reprocessed the 5' RACE reads with MiXCR, giving one entry per CDR3 protein. Here the sample spans hundreds of thousands of distinct CDR3 sequences, around half being singletons. This sample stems from a study of blood T cells in healthy people across ages. Germline assignment: CDR1 SEHNR and CDR2 FQNEAQ (reference sequence). This CDR3 is 15 amino acids long.

Sequencing used blood. The sequence was obtained from a man aged 80 or over in good health. This chain connects TRBV7-9 to TRBJ1-2, with 9 bases that match TRBD1. This CDR3 reads CAGSPGQGIGEGYTF. Here the CDR3 DNA reads TGTGCCGGCAGCCCCGGACAGGGGATAGGAGAGGGCTACACCTTC.